This T cell receptor (beta chain) is drawn from a study of preoperative IRX-2 immunotherapy in early breast cancer. Treatment in this sample: preoperative locoregional IRX-2 cytokine immunotherapy. Samples came from a phase Ib trial of preoperative locoregional IRX-2 cytokine immunotherapy. V lost 3 bases, J lost 0 bases, and 13 bases stayed unmatched. This CDR3 region has 18 residues. Germline lookup yields CDR1 MDHEN and CDR2 SYDVKM. Method: immunoSEQ multiplex PCR; TCRdb's copy keeps in-frame clones and lacks some. The sample has roughly 42,000 clones; about 80% are singletons. The sequenced sample was tumor tissue, obtained after IRX-2 immunotherapy. The gene calls are TRBV28 and TRBJ2-7; 8 bases align to TRBD1. The receptor's source is a human donor with breast cancer. CDR3 amino acids: CASSLGRGRRGSSYEQYF. The CDR3 DNA sequence: TGTGCCAGCAGTTTGGGCAGGGGGCGTAGGGGCAGCTCCTACGAGCAGTACTTC.